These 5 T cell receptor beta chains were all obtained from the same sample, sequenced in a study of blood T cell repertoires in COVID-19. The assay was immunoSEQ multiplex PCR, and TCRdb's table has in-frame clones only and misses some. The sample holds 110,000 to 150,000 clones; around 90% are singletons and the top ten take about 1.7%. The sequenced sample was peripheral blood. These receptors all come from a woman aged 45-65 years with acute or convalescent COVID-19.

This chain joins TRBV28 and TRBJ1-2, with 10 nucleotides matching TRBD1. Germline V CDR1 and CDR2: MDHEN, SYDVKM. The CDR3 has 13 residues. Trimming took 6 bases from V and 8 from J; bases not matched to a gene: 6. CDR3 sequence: CASRGTGERGYTF. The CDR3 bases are TGTGCCAGCAGGGGGACAGGGGAACGCGGCTACACCTTC.

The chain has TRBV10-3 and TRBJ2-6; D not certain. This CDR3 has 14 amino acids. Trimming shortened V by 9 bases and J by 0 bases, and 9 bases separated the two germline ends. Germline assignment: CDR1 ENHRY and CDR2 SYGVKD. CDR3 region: CAITPSSGANVLTF. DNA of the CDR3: TGTGCCATTACTCCTAGCTCTGGGGCCAACGTCCTGACTTTC.

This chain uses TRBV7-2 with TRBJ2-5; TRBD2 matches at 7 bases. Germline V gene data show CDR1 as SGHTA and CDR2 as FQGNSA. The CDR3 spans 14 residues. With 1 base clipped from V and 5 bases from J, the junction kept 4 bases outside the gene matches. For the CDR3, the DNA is TGTGCCAGCAGCTTAGGAGCGGGGAGGGAGACCCAGTACTTC. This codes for CASSLGAGRETQYF.

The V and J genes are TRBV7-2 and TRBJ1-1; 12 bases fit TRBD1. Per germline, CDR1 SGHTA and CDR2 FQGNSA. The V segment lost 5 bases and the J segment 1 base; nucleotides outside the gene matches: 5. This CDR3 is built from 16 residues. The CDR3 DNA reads TGTGCCAGCAGCCCCGGGACAGGGGGCGGGAACACTGAAGCTTTCTTT. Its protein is CASSPGTGGGNTEAFF.

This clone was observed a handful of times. CDR3 sequence reads: CATSDVQGVEQYF. CDR3 DNA sequence: TGTGCCACCAGTGATGTCCAGGGGGTCGAGCAGTACTTC. The chain carries TRBV24-1 and TRBJ2-7, with 7 bases identical to TRBD1. CDR1 is KGHDR and CDR2 is SFDVKD in the germline V gene. V trimming: 3 bases; J trimming: 6 bases; junction bases outside the gene matches: 4. The CDR3 consists of 13 residues.